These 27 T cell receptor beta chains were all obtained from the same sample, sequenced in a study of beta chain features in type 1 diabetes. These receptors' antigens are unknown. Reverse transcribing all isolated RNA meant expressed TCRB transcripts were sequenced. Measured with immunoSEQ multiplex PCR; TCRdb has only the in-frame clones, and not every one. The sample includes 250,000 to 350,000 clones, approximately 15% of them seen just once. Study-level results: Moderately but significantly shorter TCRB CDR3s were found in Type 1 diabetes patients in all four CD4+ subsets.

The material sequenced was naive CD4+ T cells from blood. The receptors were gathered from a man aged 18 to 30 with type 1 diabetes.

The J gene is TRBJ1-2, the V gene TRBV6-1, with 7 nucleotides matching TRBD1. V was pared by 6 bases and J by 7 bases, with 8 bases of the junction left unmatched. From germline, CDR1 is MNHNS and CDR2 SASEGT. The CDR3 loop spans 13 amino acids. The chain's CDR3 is CASSEGTVAGYTF. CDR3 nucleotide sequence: TGTGCCAGCAGCGAGGGGACAGTGGCTGGCTACACCTTC.

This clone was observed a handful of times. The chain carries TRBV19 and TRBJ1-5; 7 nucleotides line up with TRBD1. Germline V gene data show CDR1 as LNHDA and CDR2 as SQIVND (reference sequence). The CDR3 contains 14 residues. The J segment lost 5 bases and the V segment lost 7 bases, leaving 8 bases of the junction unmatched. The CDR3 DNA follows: TGTGCCAGTACCACGGACAGGAACCATCAGCCCCAGCATTTT. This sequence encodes CASTTDRNHQPQHF.

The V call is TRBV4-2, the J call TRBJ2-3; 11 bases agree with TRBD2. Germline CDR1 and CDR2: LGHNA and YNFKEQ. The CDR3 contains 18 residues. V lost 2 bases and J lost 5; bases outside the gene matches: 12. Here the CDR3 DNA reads TGTGCCAGCAGCCAACCCCTCACTAGCGGGAGCTATGGAGATACGCAGTATTTT. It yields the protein CASSQPLTSGSYGDTQYF.

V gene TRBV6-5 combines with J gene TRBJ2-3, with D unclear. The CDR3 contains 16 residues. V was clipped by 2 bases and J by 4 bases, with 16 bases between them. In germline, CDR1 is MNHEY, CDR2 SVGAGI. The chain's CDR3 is CASSYTSDPAPDTQYF. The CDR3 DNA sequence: TGTGCCAGCAGTTACACAAGCGACCCAGCACCAGATACGCAGTATTTT.

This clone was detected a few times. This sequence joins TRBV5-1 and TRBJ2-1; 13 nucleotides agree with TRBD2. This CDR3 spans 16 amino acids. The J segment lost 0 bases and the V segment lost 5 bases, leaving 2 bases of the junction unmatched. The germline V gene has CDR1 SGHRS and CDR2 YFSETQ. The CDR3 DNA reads TGCGCCAGCAGGAGGACTAGCGGGAGCTCCTACAATGAGCAGTTCTTC. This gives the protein CASRRTSGSSYNEQFF. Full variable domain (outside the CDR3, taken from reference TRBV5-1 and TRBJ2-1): KAGVTQTPRYLIKTRGQQVTLSCSPISGHRSVSWYQQTPGQGLQFLFEYFSETQRNKGNFPGRFSGRQFSNSRSEMNVSTLELGDSALYLCASRRTSGSSYNEQFFGPGTRLTVL.

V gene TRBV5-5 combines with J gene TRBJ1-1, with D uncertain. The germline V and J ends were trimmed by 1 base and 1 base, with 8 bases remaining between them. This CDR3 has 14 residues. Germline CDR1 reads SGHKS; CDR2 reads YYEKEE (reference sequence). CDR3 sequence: CASSLTERNTEAFF. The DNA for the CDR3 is TGTGCCAGCAGCTTGACAGAAAGGAACACTGAAGCTTTCTTT.

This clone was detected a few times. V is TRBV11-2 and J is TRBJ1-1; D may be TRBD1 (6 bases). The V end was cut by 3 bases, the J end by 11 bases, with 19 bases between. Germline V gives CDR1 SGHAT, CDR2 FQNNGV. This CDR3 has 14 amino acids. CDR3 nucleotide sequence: TGTGCCAGCAGCTTCAGGGGTACGGGGGGATTGGCTTTCTTT. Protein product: CASSFRGTGGLAFF.

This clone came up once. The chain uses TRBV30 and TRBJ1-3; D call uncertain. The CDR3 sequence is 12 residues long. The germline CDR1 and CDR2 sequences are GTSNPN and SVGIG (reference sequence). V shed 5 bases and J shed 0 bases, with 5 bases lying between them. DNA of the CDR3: TGTGCCTGGGCCAGCTCTGGAAACACCATATATTTT. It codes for CAWASSGNTIYF.

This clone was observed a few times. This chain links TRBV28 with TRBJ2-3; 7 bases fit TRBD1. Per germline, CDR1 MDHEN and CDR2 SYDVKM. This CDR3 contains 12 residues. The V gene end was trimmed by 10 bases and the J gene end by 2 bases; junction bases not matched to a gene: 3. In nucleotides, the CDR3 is TGTGCCACCGACAGGGACACAGATACGCAGTATTTT. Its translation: CATDRDTDTQYF.

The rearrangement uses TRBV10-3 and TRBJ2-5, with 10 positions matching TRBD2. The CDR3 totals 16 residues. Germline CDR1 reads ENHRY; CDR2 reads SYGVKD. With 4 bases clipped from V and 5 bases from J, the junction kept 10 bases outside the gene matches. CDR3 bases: TGTGCCATCAGTGTTCAGCGGGAGGGACCGTTCGAGACCCAGTACTTC. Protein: CAISVQREGPFETQYF.

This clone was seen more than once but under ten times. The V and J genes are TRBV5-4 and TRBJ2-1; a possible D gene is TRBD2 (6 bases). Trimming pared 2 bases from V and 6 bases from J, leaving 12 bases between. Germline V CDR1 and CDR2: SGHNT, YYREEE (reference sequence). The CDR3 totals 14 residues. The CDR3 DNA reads TGTGCCAGCAGCTTTGGGGTAGCGGCCAATGAGCAGTTCTTC. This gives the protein CASSFGVAANEQFF.

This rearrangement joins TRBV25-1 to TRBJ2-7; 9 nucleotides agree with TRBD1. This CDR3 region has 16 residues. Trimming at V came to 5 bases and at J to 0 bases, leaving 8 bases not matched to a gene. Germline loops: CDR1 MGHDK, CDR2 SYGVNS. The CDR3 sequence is CASSPLGQGHSYEQYF. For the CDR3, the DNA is TGTGCCAGCAGTCCGTTGGGACAGGGACACTCCTACGAGCAGTACTTC.

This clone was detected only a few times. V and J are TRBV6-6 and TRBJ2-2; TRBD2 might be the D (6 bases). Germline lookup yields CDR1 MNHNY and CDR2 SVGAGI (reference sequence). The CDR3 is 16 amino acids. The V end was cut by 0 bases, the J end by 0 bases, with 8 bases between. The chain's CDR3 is CASSYSGLSNTGELFF. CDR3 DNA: TGTGCCAGCAGTTACTCGGGACTTTCGAACACCGGGGAGCTGTTTTTT.

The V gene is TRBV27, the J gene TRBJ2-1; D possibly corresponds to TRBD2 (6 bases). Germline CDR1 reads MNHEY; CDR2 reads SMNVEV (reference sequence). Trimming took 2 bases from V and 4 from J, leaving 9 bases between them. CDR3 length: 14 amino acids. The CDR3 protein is CASSLLSGYNEQFF. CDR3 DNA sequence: TGTGCCAGCAGTTTACTTAGCGGATACAATGAGCAGTTCTTC.

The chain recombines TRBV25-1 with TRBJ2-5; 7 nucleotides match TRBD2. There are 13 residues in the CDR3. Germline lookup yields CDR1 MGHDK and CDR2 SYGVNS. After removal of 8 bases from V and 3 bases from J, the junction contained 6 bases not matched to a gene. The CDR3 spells CASRTSEKETQYF. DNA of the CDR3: TGTGCCAGCCGGACTAGTGAGAAAGAGACCCAGTACTTC.

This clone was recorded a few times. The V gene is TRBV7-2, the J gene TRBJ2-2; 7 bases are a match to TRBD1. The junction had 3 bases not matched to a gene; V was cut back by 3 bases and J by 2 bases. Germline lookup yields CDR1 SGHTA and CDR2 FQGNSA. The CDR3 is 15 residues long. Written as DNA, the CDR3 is TGTGCCAGCAGCTTTGGGACAGCCAACACCGGGGAGCTGTTTTTT. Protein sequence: CASSFGTANTGELFF.

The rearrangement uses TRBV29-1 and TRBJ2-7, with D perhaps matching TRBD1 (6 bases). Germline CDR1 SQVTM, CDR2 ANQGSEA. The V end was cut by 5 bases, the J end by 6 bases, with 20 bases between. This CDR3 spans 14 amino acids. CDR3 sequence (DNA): TGCAGCGTTTCGACAGGCCCCCCTCATGGCGAGCAGTACTTC. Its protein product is CSVSTGPPHGEQYF.

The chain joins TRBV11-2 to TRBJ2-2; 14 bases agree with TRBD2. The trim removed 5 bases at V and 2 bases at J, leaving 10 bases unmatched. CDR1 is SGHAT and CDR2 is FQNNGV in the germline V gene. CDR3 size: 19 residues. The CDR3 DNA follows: TGTGCCAGCAGCACTAGGACTAGCGGGAGGACTCTCAACACCGGGGAGCTGTTTTTT. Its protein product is CASSTRTSGRTLNTGELFF. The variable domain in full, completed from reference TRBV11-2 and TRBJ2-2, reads EAGVAQSPRYKIIEKRQSVAFWCNPISGHATLYWYQQILGQGPKLLIQFQNNGVVDDSQLPKDRFSAERLKGVDSTLKIQPAKLEDSAVYLCASSTRTSGRTLNTGELFFGEGSRLTVL.

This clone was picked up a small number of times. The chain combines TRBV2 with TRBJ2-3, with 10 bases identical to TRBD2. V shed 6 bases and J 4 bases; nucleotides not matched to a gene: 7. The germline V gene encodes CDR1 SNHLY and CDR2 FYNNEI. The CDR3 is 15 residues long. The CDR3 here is CASSALAGGADTQYF. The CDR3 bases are TGTGCCAGCAGCGCGTTAGCGGGGGGCGCAGATACGCAGTATTTT.

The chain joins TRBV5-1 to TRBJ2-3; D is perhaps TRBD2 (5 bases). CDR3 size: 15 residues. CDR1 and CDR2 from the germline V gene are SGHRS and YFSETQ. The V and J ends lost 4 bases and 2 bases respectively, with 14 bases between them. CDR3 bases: TGCGCCAGCAGCCCCCTGGGAGCAGACACAGATACGCAGTATTTT. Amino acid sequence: CASSPLGADTDTQYF.

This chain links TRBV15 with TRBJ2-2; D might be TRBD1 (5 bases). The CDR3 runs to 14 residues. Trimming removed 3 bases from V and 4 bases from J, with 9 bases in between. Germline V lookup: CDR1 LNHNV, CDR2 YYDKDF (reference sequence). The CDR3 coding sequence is TGTGCCACCAGCAGTAGGGGCACCACCGGGGAGCTGTTTTTT. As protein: CATSSRGTTGELFF.

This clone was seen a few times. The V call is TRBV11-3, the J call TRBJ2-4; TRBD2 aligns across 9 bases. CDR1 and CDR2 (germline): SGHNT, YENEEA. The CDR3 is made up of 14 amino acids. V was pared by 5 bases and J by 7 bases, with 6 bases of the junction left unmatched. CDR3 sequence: CASSPGLASNIQYF. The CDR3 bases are TGTGCCAGCAGCCCTGGACTAGCGTCGAACATTCAGTACTTC. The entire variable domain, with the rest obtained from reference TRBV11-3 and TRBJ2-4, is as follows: EAGVVQSPRYKIIEKKQPVAFWCNPISGHNTLYWYLQNLGQGPELLIRYENEEAVDDSQLPKDRFSAERLKGVDSTLKIQPAELGDSAVYLCASSPGLASNIQYFGAGTRLSVL.

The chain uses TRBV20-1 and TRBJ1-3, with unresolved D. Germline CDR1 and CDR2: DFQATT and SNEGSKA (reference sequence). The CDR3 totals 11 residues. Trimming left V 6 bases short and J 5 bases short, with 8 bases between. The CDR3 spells CSATRRNTIYF. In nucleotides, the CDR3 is TGCAGTGCAACTCGAAGAAACACCATATATTTT.

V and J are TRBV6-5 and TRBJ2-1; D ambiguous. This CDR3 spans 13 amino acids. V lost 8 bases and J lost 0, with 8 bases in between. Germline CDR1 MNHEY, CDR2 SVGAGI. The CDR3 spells CASCESSYNEQFF. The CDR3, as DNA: TGTGCCAGCTGTGAGAGCTCCTACAATGAGCAGTTCTTC.

The CDR3 here is CASSADYTDTQYF. CDR3 in DNA: TGTGCCAGCAGTGCCGACTACACAGATACGCAGTATTTT. This rearrangement joins TRBV2 to TRBJ2-3; maybe TRBD2 (5 bases). Germline V gene lookup returns CDR1 SNHLY and CDR2 FYNNEI. The CDR3 spans 13 residues. Trimming removed 4 bases at V and 2 bases at J, with 7 bases between.

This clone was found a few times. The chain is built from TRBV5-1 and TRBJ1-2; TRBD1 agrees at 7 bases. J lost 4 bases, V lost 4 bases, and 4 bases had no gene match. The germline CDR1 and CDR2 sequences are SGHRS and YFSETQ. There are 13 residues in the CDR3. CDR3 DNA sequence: TGCGCCAGCAGCCAGGGGGTAGGCTATGGCTACACCTTC. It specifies CASSQGVGYGYTF.

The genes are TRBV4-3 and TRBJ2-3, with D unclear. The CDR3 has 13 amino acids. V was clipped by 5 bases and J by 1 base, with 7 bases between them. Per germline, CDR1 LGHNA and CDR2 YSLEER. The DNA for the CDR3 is TGCGCCAGCAGCGCTCCAGGCACAGATACGCAGTATTTT. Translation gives CASSAPGTDTQYF.